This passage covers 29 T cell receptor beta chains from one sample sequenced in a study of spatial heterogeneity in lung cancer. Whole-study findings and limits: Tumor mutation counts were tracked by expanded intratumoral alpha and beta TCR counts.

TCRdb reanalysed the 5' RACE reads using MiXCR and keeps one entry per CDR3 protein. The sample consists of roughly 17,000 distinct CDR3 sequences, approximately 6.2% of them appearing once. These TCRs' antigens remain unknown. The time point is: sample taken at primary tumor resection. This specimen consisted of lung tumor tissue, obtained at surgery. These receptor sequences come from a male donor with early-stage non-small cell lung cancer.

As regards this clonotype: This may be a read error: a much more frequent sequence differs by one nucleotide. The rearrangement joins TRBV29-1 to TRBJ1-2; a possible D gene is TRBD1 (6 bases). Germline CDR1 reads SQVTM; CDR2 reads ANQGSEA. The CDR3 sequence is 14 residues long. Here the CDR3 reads CSVDLRGHSYGCTF. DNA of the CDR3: TGCAGCGTTGATTTGAGGGGACACAGCTATGGCTGCACCTTC. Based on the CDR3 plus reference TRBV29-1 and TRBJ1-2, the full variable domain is SAVISQKPSRDICQRGTSLTIQCQVDSQVTMMFWYRQQPGQSLTLIATANQGSEATYESGFVIDKFPISRPNLTFSTLTVSNMSPEDSSIYLCSVDLRGHSYGCTFGSGTRLTVV.

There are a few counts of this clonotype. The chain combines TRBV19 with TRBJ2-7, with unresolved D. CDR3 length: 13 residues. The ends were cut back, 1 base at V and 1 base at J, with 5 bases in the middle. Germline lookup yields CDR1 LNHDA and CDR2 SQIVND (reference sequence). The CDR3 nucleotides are TGTGCCAGTAGTATAGGTGGTTCCTACGAGCAGTACTTC. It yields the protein CASSIGGSYEQYF.

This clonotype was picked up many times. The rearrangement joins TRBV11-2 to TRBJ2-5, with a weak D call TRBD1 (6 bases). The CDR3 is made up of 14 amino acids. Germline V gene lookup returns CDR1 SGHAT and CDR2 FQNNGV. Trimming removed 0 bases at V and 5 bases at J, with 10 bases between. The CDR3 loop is CASSLDRGVETQYF. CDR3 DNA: TGTGCCAGCAGCTTAGACAGGGGAGTGGAGACCCAGTACTTC.

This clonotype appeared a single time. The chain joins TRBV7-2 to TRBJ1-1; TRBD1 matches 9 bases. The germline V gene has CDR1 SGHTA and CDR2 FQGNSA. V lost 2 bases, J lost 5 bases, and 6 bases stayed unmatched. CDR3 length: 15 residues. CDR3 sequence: CASSLPEQGATEAFF. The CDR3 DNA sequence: TGTGCCAGCAGCTTACCCGAACAGGGGGCAACTGAAGCTTTCTTT.

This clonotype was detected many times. In DNA, the CDR3 is TGTGCCAGCAGTTTAGCAGGGGGCGAGGATCAGCCCCAGCATTTT. Protein sequence: CASSLAGGEDQPQHF. V usage is TRBV12-3 or TRBV12-4 and J usage is TRBJ1-5, with 7 bases aligning to TRBD1. The J segment lost 5 bases and the V segment lost 0 bases, leaving 4 bases of the junction unmatched. CDR3 size: 15 residues.

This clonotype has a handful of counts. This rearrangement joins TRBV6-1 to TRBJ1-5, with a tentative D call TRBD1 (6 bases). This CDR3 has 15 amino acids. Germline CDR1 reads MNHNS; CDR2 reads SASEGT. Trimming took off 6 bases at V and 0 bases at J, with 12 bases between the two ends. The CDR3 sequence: CASRGGQYSNQPQHF. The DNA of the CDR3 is TGTGCCAGCAGGGGGGGACAATATAGCAATCAGCCCCAGCATTTT.

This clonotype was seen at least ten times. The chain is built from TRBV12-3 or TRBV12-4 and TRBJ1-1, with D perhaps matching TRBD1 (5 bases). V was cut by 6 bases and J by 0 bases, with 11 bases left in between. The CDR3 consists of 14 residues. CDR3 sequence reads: CASSPRAMNTEAFF. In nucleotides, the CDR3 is TGTGCCAGCAGCCCCAGGGCGATGAACACTGAAGCTTTCTTT.

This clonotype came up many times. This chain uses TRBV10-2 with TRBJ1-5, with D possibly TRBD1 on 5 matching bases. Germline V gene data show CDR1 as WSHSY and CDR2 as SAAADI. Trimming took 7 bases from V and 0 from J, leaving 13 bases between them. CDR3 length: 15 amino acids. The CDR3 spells CASNQGLNSNQPQHF. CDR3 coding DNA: TGCGCCAGCAATCAGGGCCTTAATAGCAATCAGCCCCAGCATTTT.

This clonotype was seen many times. CDR3 DNA sequence: TGTGCCAGCAGTTTAAATTATATGAACACTGAAGCTTTCTTT. This translates into CASSLNYMNTEAFF. The chain combines TRBV12-3 or TRBV12-4 with TRBJ1-1; D unclear. The CDR3 contains 14 residues. V was pared by 2 bases and J by 0 bases, with 7 bases between.

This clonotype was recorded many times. Here the CDR3 DNA reads TGTGCCAGCAGTCGGGGGCCGCCCCCAGGTTACGAGCAGTACTTC. Encoded protein: CASSRGPPPGYEQYF. The chain uses TRBV6-5 and TRBJ2-7; D may be TRBD1 or TRBD2 (6 bases each). Trimming took off 5 bases at V and 4 bases at J, with 18 bases between the two ends. CDR1 and CDR2 from the germline V gene are MNHEY and SVGAGI. The length of the CDR3 is 15 residues.

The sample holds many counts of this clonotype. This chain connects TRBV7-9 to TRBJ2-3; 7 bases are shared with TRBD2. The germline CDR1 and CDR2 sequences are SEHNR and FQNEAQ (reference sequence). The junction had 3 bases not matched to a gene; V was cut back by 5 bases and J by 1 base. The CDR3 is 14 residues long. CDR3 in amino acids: CASSASGRTDTQYF. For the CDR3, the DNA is TGTGCCAGCAGCGCTAGCGGTCGCACAGATACGCAGTATTTT.

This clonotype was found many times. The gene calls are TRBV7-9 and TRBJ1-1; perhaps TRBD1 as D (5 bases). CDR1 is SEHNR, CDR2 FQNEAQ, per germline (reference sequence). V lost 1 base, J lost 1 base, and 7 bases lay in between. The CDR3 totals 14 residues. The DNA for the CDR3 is TGTGCCAGCAGCTTAGACAGGACGAACACTGAAGCTTTCTTT. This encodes CASSLDRTNTEAFF.

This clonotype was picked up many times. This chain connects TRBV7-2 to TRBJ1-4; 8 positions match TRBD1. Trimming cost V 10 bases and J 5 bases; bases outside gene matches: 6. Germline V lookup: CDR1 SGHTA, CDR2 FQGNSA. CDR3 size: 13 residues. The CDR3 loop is CATGQGGNEKLFF. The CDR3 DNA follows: TGTGCCACCGGACAGGGAGGGAATGAAAAACTGTTTTTT.

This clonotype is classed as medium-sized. CDR3 amino acids: CASSYSTGGEGTEAFF. CDR3 DNA: TGTGCCAGCAGTTACTCGACAGGGGGCGAGGGGACTGAAGCTTTCTTT. V and J are TRBV6-5 and TRBJ1-1; TRBD1 matches 10 bases. J was trimmed by 5 bases and V by 0 bases; bases with no gene match: 6. Germline V gene lookup returns CDR1 MNHEY and CDR2 SVGAGI. The CDR3 spans 16 residues.

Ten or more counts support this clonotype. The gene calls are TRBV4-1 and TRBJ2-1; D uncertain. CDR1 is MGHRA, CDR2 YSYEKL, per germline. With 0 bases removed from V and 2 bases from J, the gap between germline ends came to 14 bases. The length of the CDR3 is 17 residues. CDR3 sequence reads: CASSQDLETWAYNEQFF. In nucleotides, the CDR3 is TGCGCCAGCAGCCAAGATTTGGAGACATGGGCCTACAATGAGCAGTTCTTC.

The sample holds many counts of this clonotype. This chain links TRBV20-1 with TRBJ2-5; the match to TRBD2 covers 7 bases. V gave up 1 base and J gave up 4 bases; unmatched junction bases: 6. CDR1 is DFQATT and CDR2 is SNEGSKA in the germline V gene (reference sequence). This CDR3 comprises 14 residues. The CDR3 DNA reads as TGCAGTGCTAGAGGCGGGAGCTTCCGAGAGACCCAGTACTTC. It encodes CSARGGSFRETQYF.

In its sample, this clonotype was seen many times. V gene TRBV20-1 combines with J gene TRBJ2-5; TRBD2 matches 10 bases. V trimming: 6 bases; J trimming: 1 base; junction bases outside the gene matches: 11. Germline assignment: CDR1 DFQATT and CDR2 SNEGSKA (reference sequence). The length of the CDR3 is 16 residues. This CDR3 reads CSAHEASGRAQETQYF. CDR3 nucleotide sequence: TGCAGTGCCCACGAGGCGAGCGGGAGGGCCCAAGAGACCCAGTACTTC.

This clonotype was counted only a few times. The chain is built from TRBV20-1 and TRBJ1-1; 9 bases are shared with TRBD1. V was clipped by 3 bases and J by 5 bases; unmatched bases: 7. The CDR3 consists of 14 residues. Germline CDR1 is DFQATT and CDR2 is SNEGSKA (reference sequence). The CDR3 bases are TGCAGTGCTAGTCCCGGGACAGGGATGACTGAAGCTTTCTTT. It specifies CSASPGTGMTEAFF.

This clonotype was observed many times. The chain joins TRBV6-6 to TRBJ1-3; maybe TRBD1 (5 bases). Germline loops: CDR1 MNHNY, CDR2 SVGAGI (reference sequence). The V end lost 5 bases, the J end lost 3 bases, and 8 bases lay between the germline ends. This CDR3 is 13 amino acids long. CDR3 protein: CASSRTNGNTIYF. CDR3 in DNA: TGTGCCAGCAGTAGGACAAATGGAAACACCATATATTTT.

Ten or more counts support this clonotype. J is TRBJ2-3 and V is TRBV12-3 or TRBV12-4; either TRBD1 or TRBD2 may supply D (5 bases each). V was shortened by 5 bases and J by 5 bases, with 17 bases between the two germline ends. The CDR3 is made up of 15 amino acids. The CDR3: CASSPQGSREDTQYF. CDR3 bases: TGTGCCAGCAGTCCTCAGGGCTCCCGGGAAGATACGCAGTATTTT.

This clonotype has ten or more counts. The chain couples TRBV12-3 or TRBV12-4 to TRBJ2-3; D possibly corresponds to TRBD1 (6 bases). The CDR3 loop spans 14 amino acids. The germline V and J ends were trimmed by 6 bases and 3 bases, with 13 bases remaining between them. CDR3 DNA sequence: TGTGCCAGCAGCACAGGGCTCTGGACAGATACGCAGTATTTT. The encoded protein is CASSTGLWTDTQYF.

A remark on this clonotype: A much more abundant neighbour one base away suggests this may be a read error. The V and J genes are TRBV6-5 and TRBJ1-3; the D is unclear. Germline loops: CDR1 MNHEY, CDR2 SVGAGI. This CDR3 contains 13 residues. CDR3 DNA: TGTGCCGCACGCGGGTCCTCTGGAAACTCCATATATTTT. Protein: CAARGSSGNSIYF.

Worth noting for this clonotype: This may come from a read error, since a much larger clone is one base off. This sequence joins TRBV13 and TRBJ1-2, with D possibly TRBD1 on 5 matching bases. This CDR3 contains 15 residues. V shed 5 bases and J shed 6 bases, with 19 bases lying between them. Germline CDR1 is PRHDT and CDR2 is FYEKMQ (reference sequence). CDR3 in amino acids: CASSARRRGTDGYTF. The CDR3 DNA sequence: TGTGCCAGCAGCGCGAGACGGCGGGGGACGGATGGCTACACCTTC.

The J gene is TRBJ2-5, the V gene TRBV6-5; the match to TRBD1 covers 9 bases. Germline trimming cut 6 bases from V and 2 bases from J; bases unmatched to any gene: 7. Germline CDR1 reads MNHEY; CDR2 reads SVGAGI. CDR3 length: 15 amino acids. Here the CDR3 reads CASSRQGGGQETQYF. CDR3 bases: TGTGCCAGCAGCCGACAGGGGGGTGGACAAGAGACCCAGTACTTC.

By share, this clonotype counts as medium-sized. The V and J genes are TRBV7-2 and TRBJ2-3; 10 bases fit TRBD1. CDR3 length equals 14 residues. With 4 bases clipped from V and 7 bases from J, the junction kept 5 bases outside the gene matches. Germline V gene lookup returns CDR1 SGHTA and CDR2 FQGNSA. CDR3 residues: CASSSRQGANTQYF. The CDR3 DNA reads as TGTGCCAGCAGCTCCCGACAGGGGGCGAATACGCAGTATTTT. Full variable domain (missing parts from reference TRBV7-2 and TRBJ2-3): GAGVSQSPSNKVTEKGKDVELRCDPISGHTALYWYRQSLGQGLEFLIYFQGNSAPDKSGLPSDRFSAERTGGSVSTLTIQRTQQEDSAVYLCASSSRQGANTQYFGPGTRLTVL.

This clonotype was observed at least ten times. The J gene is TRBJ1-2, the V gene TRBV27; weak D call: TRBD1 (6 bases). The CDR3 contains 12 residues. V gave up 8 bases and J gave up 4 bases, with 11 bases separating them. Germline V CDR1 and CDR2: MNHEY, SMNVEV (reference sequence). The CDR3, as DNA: TGTGCCAGCCGTACAGGGCTCTATGGCTACACCTTC. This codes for CASRTGLYGYTF.

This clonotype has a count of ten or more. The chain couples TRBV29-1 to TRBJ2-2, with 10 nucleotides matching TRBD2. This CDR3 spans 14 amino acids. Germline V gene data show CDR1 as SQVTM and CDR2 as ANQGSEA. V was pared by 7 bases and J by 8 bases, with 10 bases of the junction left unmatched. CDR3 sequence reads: CSAQLAGRGGELFF. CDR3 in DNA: TGCAGCGCCCAACTAGCGGGGCGAGGGGGGGAGCTGTTTTTT.

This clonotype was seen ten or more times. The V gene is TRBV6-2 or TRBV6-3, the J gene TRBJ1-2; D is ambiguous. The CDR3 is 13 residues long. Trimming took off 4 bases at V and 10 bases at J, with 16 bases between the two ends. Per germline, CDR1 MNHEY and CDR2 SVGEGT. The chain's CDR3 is CASSWTRFSAYTF. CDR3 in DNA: TGTGCCAGCAGTTGGACGAGGTTCAGTGCCTACACCTTC.

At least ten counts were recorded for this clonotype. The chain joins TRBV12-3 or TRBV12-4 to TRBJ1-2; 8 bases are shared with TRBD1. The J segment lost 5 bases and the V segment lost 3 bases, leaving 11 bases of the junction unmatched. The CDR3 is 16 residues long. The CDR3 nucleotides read TGTGCCAGCAGTTTGCGGACAGGGATGGTCGTTTATGGCTACACCTTC. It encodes CASSLRTGMVVYGYTF.